A selection of T cell receptor beta chains follows, all from one sample in a study of Ad26.COV2.S vaccination and SARS-CoV-2 variants. TCRdb's table, derived via immunoSEQ multiplex PCR, lists solely in-frame clones and lacks some. The sample yields about 430,000 clones, 80% to 95% seen once. The material was peripheral blood, obtained in a trial of Ad26.COV2.S vaccine versus placebo. Receptor source: a person aged 18-60 years who received the Ad26.COV2.S COVID-19 vaccine or a placebo. Each CDR3 is given with its conserved first and last residue. A D gene is named only where the DNA matches it firmly. The size field is filled for only some rows; it gives once, few, many or a size class.

>TRBD2|.|TRBJ2-3|TRBV5-6
CASSHTSGSRADTQYF
TGTGCCAGCAGTCACACTAGCGGGAGTCGGGCAGATACGCAGTATTTT
>.|.|TRBJ1-2|TRBV9
CASSALERRDRGVNYGYTF
TGTGCCAGCAGCGCCCTGGAGCGGAGAGACAGAGGGGTCAACTATGGCTACACCTTC
>.|.|TRBJ2-7|TRBV13
CASSSRGRGYEQYF
TGTGCCAGCAGCTCGAGGGGAAGGGGCTACGAGCAGTACTTC
>TRBD1|once|TRBJ2-1|TRBV28
CASSTYRDREHNEQFF
TGTGCCAGCAGTACCTACCGGGACAGGGAACACAATGAGCAGTTCTTC
>TRBD2|.|TRBJ2-5|TRBV29-1
CSVLAAYQETQYF
TGCAGCGTCCTAGCGGCGTACCAAGAGACCCAGTACTTC
>TRBD2|.|TRBJ2-2|TRBV15
CATSRDPGLALTGELFF
TGTGCCACCAGCAGAGATCCGGGACTAGCACTAACCGGGGAGCTGTTTTTT
>.|.|TRBJ2-7|TRBV7-9
CASSNRDNSYEQYF
TGTGCCAGCAGCAACCGGGACAACTCCTACGAGCAGTACTTC
>.|.|TRBJ1-1|TRBV6-5
CASSRRDTEAFF
TGTGCCAGCAGTCGTAGGGACACTGAAGCTTTCTTT
>.|.|TRBJ2-7|TRBV18
CASSPIRWGSYEQYF
TGTGCCAGCTCACCGATACGTTGGGGATCCTACGAGCAGTACTTC
>.|.|TRBJ2-1|TRBV18
CASSKQGPVYNEQFF
TGTGCCAGCTCAAAACAGGGCCCTGTTTACAATGAGCAGTTCTTC
>.|few|TRBJ1-1|TRBV10-3
CAISEFGLGQHSSNTEAFF
TGTGCCATCAGTGAATTCGGGCTAGGGCAGCACTCCTCCAACACTGAAGCTTTCTTT
>.|few|TRBJ1-1|TRBV6-2/TRBV6-3
CASSYAGNTEAFF
TGTGCCAGCAGTTACGCAGGGAACACTGAAGCTTTCTTT
>.|.|TRBJ1-1|TRBV2
CASSRDWNTEAFF
TGTGCCAGCAGTCGAGACTGGAACACTGAAGCTTTCTTT
>.|few|TRBJ2-2|TRBV6-6
CASSNRETGELFF
TGTGCCAGCAGTAACCGGGAAACCGGGGAGCTGTTTTTT
>TRBD1|few|TRBJ1-6|TRBV18
CASSPGQVDSPLHF
TGTGCCAGCTCACCCGGACAGGTCGATTCACCCCTCCACTTT
>.|.|TRBJ1-1|TRBV7-9
CASSNKRVFDTEAFF
TGTGCCAGCTCAAACAAACGGGTTTTCGACACTGAAGCTTTCTTT
>.|.|TRBJ1-3|TRBV6-2/TRBV6-3
CASSYSKRGPGNTIYF
TGTGCCAGCAGTTACTCGAAACGGGGGCCTGGAAACACCATATATTTT
>.|.|TRBJ1-4|TRBV25-1
CASSEWLPEKLFF
TGTGCCAGCAGTGAATGGCTTCCAGAAAAACTGTTTTTT
>TRBD1|.|TRBJ1-2|TRBV18
CASSPGTGSLTNYGYTF
TGTGCCAGCTCACCTGGGACAGGGTCCCTGACTAACTATGGCTACACCTTC
>TRBD2|once|TRBJ2-5|TRBV7-3
CASSLTSGTQETQYF
TGTGCCAGCAGCTTAACTAGCGGGACACAAGAGACCCAGTACTTC
>.|.|TRBJ1-5|TRBV28
CASNMGGSNQPQHF
TGTGCCAGCAACATGGGGGGAAGCAATCAGCCCCAGCATTTT
>.|.|TRBJ2-7|TRBV27
CASSHGSAYEQYF
TGTGCCAGCAGCCACGGGTCAGCCTACGAGCAGTACTTC
>TRBD1|.|TRBJ1-3|TRBV9
CASSLNRGRSGNTIYF
TGTGCCAGCAGCTTGAACAGGGGGCGTTCTGGAAACACCATATATTTT
>.|.|TRBJ1-1|TRBV5-6
CASSLDNRRNTEAFF
TGTGCCAGCAGCTTGGATAACAGAAGGAACACTGAAGCTTTCTTT
>.|.|TRBJ2-3|TRBV5-1
CASSFRESTDTQYF
TGCGCCAGCAGCTTTCGGGAAAGCACAGATACGCAGTATTTT
>.|.|TRBJ1-2|TRBV28
CASSPATGVNYGYTF
TGTGCCAGCAGCCCAGCTACTGGGGTCAACTATGGCTACACCTTC
>.|.|TRBJ1-6|TRBV15
CATSRDRSSPLHF
TGTGCCACCAGCAGAGATCGAAGTTCACCCCTCCACTTT
>TRBD1|.|TRBJ2-7|TRBV7-9
CASSTEGQGIYEQYF
TGTGCCAGCAGCACTGAGGGACAGGGGATCTACGAGCAGTACTTC